Following are 28 T cell receptor beta chains from one sample sequenced in a study of beta chain features in type 1 diabetes (dated by TCRdb to 2016 to 2018). Study-level results and caveats: In all four CD4+ subsets, TCRB CDR3 length was moderately but significantly shorter in type 1 diabetes patients.

The method was the immunoSEQ multiplex PCR assay. The entire isolated RNA was reverse transcribed using the High Capacity cDNA Reverse Transcription Kit, and thus expressed TCRB transcripts were sequenced. This is the immuneACCESS table as TCRdb keeps it, with only in-frame sequences that have V and J called. A part of the clones is gone; compared with another copy, unresolved V genes explain less than half, and the rest is unexplained. This sample gives roughly 180,000 clones in total; approximately 7.8% of them show up just once. Together, the top ten hold roughly 1% of the sample. Their target antigens are unknown. Source material: central memory CD4+ T cells from blood. The receptors shown here come from a woman in her forties with type 1 diabetes.

This clone has more than one count but fewer than ten. CDR3 amino acids: CATSRVGAGPNYGYTF. DNA of the CDR3: TGTGCCACCAGCAGGGTTGGGGCAGGGCCTAACTATGGCTACACCTTC. The rearrangement joins TRBV15 to TRBJ1-2, with D perhaps TRBD1 (5 bases). The CDR3 has 16 residues. The germline CDR1 and CDR2 sequences are LNHNV and YYDKDF (reference sequence). Between the trimmed V and J ends, which lost 3 bases and 0 bases, there was a span of 14 bases.

CDR3 sequence: CASSALGQKETQYF. The CDR3 nucleotides read TGCGCCAGCAGTGCGTTAGGACAGAAAGAGACCCAGTACTTC. The chain recombines TRBV5-1 with TRBJ2-5, with TRBD1 as a possible D gene (6 bases). Deletions cut 5 bases from V and 3 bases from J, with 14 bases between. This CDR3 region has 14 residues. Germline V gene sequence: CDR1 SGHRS, CDR2 YFSETQ.

This clone was counted at least ten times. V usage is TRBV15 and J usage is TRBJ2-7; D is perhaps TRBD2 (5 bases). Trimming pared 8 bases from V and 7 bases from J, leaving 18 bases between. Germline-derived CDR1 and CDR2 are LNHNV and YYDKDF (reference sequence). This CDR3 region has 13 residues. CDR3 in amino acids: CATAGPQRREQYF. The CDR3 nucleotides are TGTGCCACCGCGGGTCCCCAGCGGAGAGAGCAGTACTTC.

This clone has a count of ten or more. The chain uses TRBV29-1 and TRBJ2-3; D not certain. The CDR3 contains 13 residues. Trimming cost V 5 bases and J 5 bases, with 14 bases left between them. Looked up from germline, CDR1 is SQVTM and CDR2 is ANQGSEA. The CDR3 DNA reads as TGCAGCGTTTTCCGGCCCCCGGGAGATACGCAGTATTTT. It encodes CSVFRPPGDTQYF.

This chain uses TRBV28 with TRBJ1-4; TRBD1 matches 8 bases. CDR3 length: 14 amino acids. V lost 6 bases and J lost 3; bases outside the gene matches: 3. The germline CDR1 and CDR2 sequences are MDHEN and SYDVKM. CDR3: CASSPGQANEKLFF. In nucleotides, the CDR3 is TGTGCCAGCAGCCCGGGACAGGCTAATGAAAAACTGTTTTTT.

The rearrangement uses TRBV7-3 and TRBJ2-3; D is perhaps TRBD2 (7 bases). Trimming pared 6 bases from V and 2 bases from J, leaving 12 bases between. Germline loops: CDR1 SGHTA, CDR2 FQGTGA. The CDR3 loop spans 14 amino acids. CDR3 residues: CASRAGATTDTQYF. Written as DNA, the CDR3 is TGTGCCAGCAGGGCGGGGGCAACCACAGATACGCAGTATTTT.

The chain recombines TRBV10-3 with TRBJ2-3, with TRBD2 as a possible D gene (5 bases). Trimming removed 5 bases from V and 4 bases from J, with 16 bases in between. Germline loops: CDR1 ENHRY, CDR2 SYGVKD. The CDR3 extends over 15 amino acids. CDR3 DNA sequence: TGTGCCATCAGTTCTAACCTAGACGGGGCAGATACGCAGTATTTT. It codes for CAISSNLDGADTQYF.

CDR3 nucleotides: TGTGCCAGCAAGCTAGCGGGGGCCGTTCAAGAGACCCAGTACTTC. Translation: CASKLAGAVQETQYF. The J gene is TRBJ2-5, the V gene TRBV28; 10 bases fit TRBD2. Germline CDR1 MDHEN, CDR2 SYDVKM. The length of the CDR3 is 15 residues. After removal of 7 bases from V and 2 bases from J, the junction contained 7 bases not matched to a gene.

This clone was seen only a few times. The chain joins TRBV28 to TRBJ1-2; 7 positions match TRBD1. The germline V gene has CDR1 MDHEN and CDR2 SYDVKM. After removal of 10 bases from V and 7 bases from J, the junction contained 9 bases not matched to a gene. The CDR3 spans 12 residues. The CDR3 DNA sequence: TGTGCCATACAACAGGGGCGAGGTGGCTACACCTTC. As protein: CAIQQGRGGYTF.

This clone was seen a few times. V gene TRBV5-1 combines with J gene TRBJ2-1, with D possibly being TRBD1 (7 bases). The germline gives CDR1 SGHRS, CDR2 YFSETQ. Between the trimmed V and J ends, which lost 4 bases and 9 bases, there was a span of 26 bases. The CDR3 runs to 17 residues. The CDR3 sequence is CASSIVEGARLAGEQFF. CDR3 coding DNA: TGCGCCAGCAGCATCGTGGAGGGGGCACGCCTGGCCGGTGAGCAGTTCTTC.

This chain connects TRBV5-1 to TRBJ1-2, with a tentative D call TRBD1 (5 bases). This CDR3 comprises 13 residues. Germline V gene sequence: CDR1 SGHRS, CDR2 YFSETQ. The V end lost 4 bases, the J end lost 6 bases, and 13 bases lay between the germline ends. The CDR3 bases are TGCGCCAGCAGCCTACAGGAAGGGAATGGCTACACCTTC. Its translation is CASSLQEGNGYTF.

This chain joins TRBV2 and TRBJ2-3, with D possibly matching TRBD2 (6 bases). Germline V lookup: CDR1 SNHLY, CDR2 FYNNEI. Trimming took off 6 bases at V and 4 bases at J, with 14 bases between the two ends. The CDR3 runs to 14 residues. The CDR3 protein is CASRSGSAADTQYF. CDR3 nucleotides: TGTGCCAGCAGATCCGGGAGTGCGGCAGATACGCAGTATTTT.

This clone has only a few counts. J is TRBJ2-4 and V is TRBV5-1, with D perhaps matching TRBD2 (5 bases). V was clipped by 0 bases and J by 5 bases, with 15 bases between them. The CDR3 consists of 16 residues. Germline assignment: CDR1 SGHRS and CDR2 YFSETQ. This CDR3 reads CASSLDFRSSQNIQYF. In DNA, the CDR3 is TGCGCCAGCAGCTTGGATTTCAGATCTAGCCAAAACATTCAGTACTTC.

The chain is built from TRBV5-6 and TRBJ1-6, with 7 positions matching TRBD1. Germline CDR1 and CDR2: SGHDT and YYEEEE. V gave up 5 bases and J gave up 13 bases; unmatched junction bases: 15. CDR3 length: 15 amino acids. CDR3 residues: CASSFATGQISPLHF. CDR3 sequence (DNA): TGTGCCAGCAGTTTTGCGACGGGACAGATCTCCCCCCTCCACTTT.

This clone was seen more than once but under ten times. The rearrangement joins TRBV6-1 to TRBJ2-7; the D gene is possibly TRBD1 (6 bases). Germline CDR1 MNHNS, CDR2 SASEGT. The V gene lost 7 bases and the J gene lost 3 bases, with 19 bases spanning the gap. The CDR3 length is 15 residues. CDR3 in DNA: TGTGCCAGCATTGTCTTGACGGGACAACTCTACGAGCAGTACTTC. This gives the protein CASIVLTGQLYEQYF.

This chain links TRBV2 with TRBJ1-2; TRBD1 matches at 7 bases. V lost 8 bases to trimming and J lost 6 bases; unmatched junction nucleotides: 9. The germline V gene encodes CDR1 SNHLY and CDR2 FYNNEI. CDR3 length: 13 amino acids. The CDR3 spells CASAGGNSNGYTF. The CDR3 DNA sequence: TGTGCCAGCGCAGGGGGGAATTCTAATGGCTACACCTTC.

This clone has more than one count but fewer than ten. The chain links TRBV7-3 to TRBJ2-3, with 7 bases identical to TRBD1. This CDR3 has 15 amino acids. V was pared by 5 bases and J by 0 bases, with 5 bases of the junction left unmatched. CDR1 is SGHTA, CDR2 FQGTGA, per germline. The CDR3 region has the DNA TGTGCCAGCAGCCGACAGGGACCGAGCACAGATACGCAGTATTTT. Its translation is CASSRQGPSTDTQYF.

This clone was seen only a few times. This chain joins TRBV6-1 and TRBJ1-1; 7 nucleotides align to TRBD1. With 4 bases clipped from V and 0 bases from J, the junction kept 5 bases outside the gene matches. Per the germline V gene, CDR1 is MNHNS and CDR2 is SASEGT. This CDR3 comprises 15 residues. The CDR3 spells CASSAGQVMNTEAFF. The CDR3 DNA sequence: TGTGCCAGCAGTGCCGGACAGGTTATGAACACTGAAGCTTTCTTT.

The chain combines TRBV9 with TRBJ1-1; 7 nucleotides match TRBD1. Trimming took 2 bases from V and 4 from J; bases not matched to a gene: 8. The length of the CDR3 is 15 residues. Germline CDR1 is SGDLS and CDR2 is YYNGEE. The CDR3 sequence is CASSVTPRGSTEAFF. CDR3 bases: TGTGCCAGCAGCGTGACTCCCAGGGGGAGCACTGAAGCTTTCTTT.

This clone was seen ten or more times. The chain carries TRBV4-1 and TRBJ1-5; D call uncertain. The germline gives CDR1 MGHRA, CDR2 YSYEKL. There are 17 residues in the CDR3. V shed 0 bases and J shed 0 bases, with 12 bases lying between them. CDR3 in amino acids: CASSQDQHSRSNQPQHF. The CDR3 DNA is TGCGCCAGCAGCCAAGATCAGCACAGCCGTAGCAATCAGCCCCAGCATTTT.

The chain couples TRBV30 to TRBJ2-2, with 9 bases identical to TRBD2. Germline trimming cut 5 bases from V and 5 bases from J; bases unmatched to any gene: 9. Germline V gene sequence: CDR1 GTSNPN, CDR2 SVGIG (reference sequence). The CDR3 covers 15 residues. CDR3 amino acids: CAWASGVLKTGELFF. The DNA of the CDR3 is TGTGCCTGGGCTAGCGGGGTCCTTAAAACCGGGGAGCTGTTTTTT.

CDR3 sequence reads: CATSRDLRQRATDTQYF. In nucleotides, the CDR3 is TGTGCCACCAGCAGAGATTTGAGACAGCGGGCCACAGATACGCAGTATTTT. The genes are TRBV15 and TRBJ2-3, with D tentatively TRBD2 (6 bases). The CDR3 covers 17 residues. V shed 0 bases and J shed 2 bases, with 15 bases lying between them. Germline V lookup: CDR1 LNHNV, CDR2 YYDKDF (reference sequence).

The V call is TRBV5-1, the J call TRBJ1-2, with D maybe TRBD1 (6 bases). V was shortened by 4 bases and J by 9 bases, with 22 bases between the two germline ends. CDR3 length: 15 amino acids. Per germline, CDR1 SGHRS and CDR2 YFSETQ. The CDR3, as DNA: TGCGCCAGCAGCCCGGACGGGGGGCTCGTCGGAAGCTACACCTTC. Encoded protein: CASSPDGGLVGSYTF.

This chain joins TRBV27 and TRBJ2-7; 9 bases map to TRBD2. The V gene end was trimmed by 6 bases and the J gene end by 3 bases; junction bases not matched to a gene: 3. Looked up from germline, CDR1 is MNHEY and CDR2 is SMNVEV (reference sequence). The length of the CDR3 is 13 residues. The CDR3 DNA is TGTGCCAGCAGGGGACTAGCAGTCTACGAGCAGTACTTC. This encodes CASRGLAVYEQYF.

This clone has more than one count but fewer than ten. V and J are TRBV4-2 and TRBJ2-1, with 10 positions matching TRBD2. The V gene end was trimmed by 4 bases and the J gene end by 2 bases; junction bases not matched to a gene: 2. The CDR3 length is 15 residues. In germline, CDR1 is LGHNA, CDR2 YNFKEQ. CDR3 sequence reads: CASSPSGSTYNEQFF. The CDR3 bases are TGTGCCAGCAGCCCTAGCGGGAGCACCTACAATGAGCAGTTCTTC.

V and J are TRBV5-1 and TRBJ2-5, with 7 nucleotides matching TRBD2. Per the germline V gene, CDR1 is SGHRS and CDR2 is YFSETQ. The length of the CDR3 is 13 residues. J was trimmed by 2 bases and V by 4 bases; bases with no gene match: 2. CDR3 amino acids: CASSTGLQETQYF. CDR3 DNA: TGCGCCAGCAGCACGGGACTACAAGAGACCCAGTACTTC.

This clone came up a few times. The chain employs TRBV9 and TRBJ2-3; D not certain. CDR1 and CDR2 from the germline V gene are SGDLS and YYNGEE. Trimming shortened V by 1 base and J by 4 bases, and 10 bases separated the two germline ends. This CDR3 has 14 amino acids. The CDR3 reads CASSVREVADTQYF. The DNA of the CDR3 is TGTGCCAGCAGCGTAAGAGAGGTAGCAGATACGCAGTATTTT.

The chain combines TRBV7-9 with TRBJ1-5, with D possibly being TRBD1 (6 bases). The CDR3 is 18 amino acids. Germline loops: CDR1 SEHNR, CDR2 FQNEAQ (reference sequence). V was trimmed by 5 bases and J by 0 bases, leaving 20 bases between them. CDR3 sequence: CASSPGGQGSHSNQPQHF. The CDR3 DNA is TGTGCCAGCAGCCCGGGGGGGCAAGGCAGTCATAGCAATCAGCCCCAGCATTTT. Variable domain in full (rest from reference TRBV7-9 and TRBJ1-5): DTGVSQNPRHKITKRGQNVTFRCDPISEHNRLYWYRQTLGQGPEFLTYFQNEAQLEKSRLLSDRFSAERPKGSFSTLEIQRTEQGDSAMYLCASSPGGQGSHSNQPQHFGDGTRLSIL.